Listed below are T cell receptor beta chains from one sample, sequenced in a study of PD-1 blockade in classical Hodgkin lymphoma. Clones were sequenced by immunoSEQ multiplex PCR, and TCRdb holds only the in-frame ones, with some missing. The sample has 66,000 or so clones; 71% are singletons. The material sequenced was peripheral blood mononuclear cells (PBMCs), taken before the second cycle of nivolumab. The origin of the receptors is a human donor with classical Hodgkin lymphoma. The conserved cysteine and the conserved F or W are not part of the CDR3 here.

V: TRBV5-1; CDR3: ASSPLTLGDTQY
V: TRBV6-5; CDR3: ASSSGTGGAKTEAF
V: TRBV5-1; CDR3: ASSLTGGDAF
V: TRBV5-4; CDR3: ASSLAGGGNTEAF
V: TRBV7-8; CDR3: ASSLEGGQLNTEAF
V: TRBV9; CDR3: ASSVGTSLEQF
V: TRBV21-1; CDR3: ASTCERRRNQPQH
V: TRBV7-3; CDR3: ASSLHGTKETQY
V: TRBV27; CDR3: ASSLGPGQGSTGELF
V: TRBV4-2; CDR3: ASSQDGHSGTDTQY
V: TRBV27; CDR3: ASSVTGQSSYNSPLH
V: TRBV25-1; CDR3: ASGTAINEKLF
V: TRBV7-9; CDR3: ASSFPPGTLNEQF
V: TRBV2; CDR3: ASRADRGPNYEQY
V: TRBV5-4; CDR3: ASSWGQGSFNQPQH
V: TRBV11-2; CDR3: ASSLVRGRSGANVLT
V: TRBV10-2; CDR3: AIQGAVNQPQH
V: TRBV11-3; CDR3: ASSLEAGEAF
V: TRBV7-9; CDR3: ASSLGGNTGELF
V: TRBV27; CDR3: ASSLSNGNTEAF
V: TRBV7-9; CDR3: ASSRQGEDTQY
V: TRBV30; CDR3: AWSEVAGLTDTQY
V: TRBV5-1; CDR3: ASGLGTGATTDTQY
V: TRBV7-6; CDR3: ASSLALAISYNEQF